This is a list of T cell receptor beta chains from one sample in a study of human CD8 memory T cell subsets. No DNA is given; TCRdb re-called the 5' RACE reads and lists each CDR3 protein once. Recorded for this sample: 4,500 to 7,000 distinct CDR3 sequences. Material for sequencing was CD8+ T cells from PBMCs. Receptors originate from a human donor in good health. Each CDR3 is given with its conserved first and last residue. Each record gives: CDR3 length, V gene, clone size, J gene, CDR3 protein. Only some rows state a clone size, as once, few, many or a class for expanded clones.

length: 11
V: TRBV12-3/TRBV12-4
size: NA
J: TRBJ2-1
CDR3: CASNGGTKQFF

length: 14
V: TRBV28
size: NA
J: TRBJ2-7
CDR3: CASSAAHDTYEQYF

length: 17
V: TRBV5-6
size: NA
J: TRBJ1-2
CDR3: CASSLSATGHSNYGYTF

length: 15
V: TRBV7-8
size: medium-sized
J: TRBJ2-5
CDR3: CASSLQRGGRETQYF

length: 14
V: TRBV28
size: NA
J: TRBJ2-1
CDR3: CASRPDSSYNEQFF

length: 12
V: TRBV29-1
size: NA
J: TRBJ2-7
CDR3: CSVPGRTAEQYF

length: 15
V: TRBV10-3
size: NA
J: TRBJ2-3
CDR3: CAIGGLAGDTDTQYF

length: 13
V: TRBV27
size: NA
J: TRBJ2-7
CDR3: CASSLEAGGEQYF

length: 15
V: TRBV27
size: NA
J: TRBJ1-6
CDR3: CASSLQGRLSSPLHF

length: 16
V: TRBV20-1
size: medium-sized
J: TRBJ2-1
CDR3: CSAEGAGLTLYNEQFF

length: 14
V: TRBV7-9
size: NA
J: TRBJ1-1
CDR3: CASSLEAVGTEAFF

length: 17
V: TRBV27
size: NA
J: TRBJ2-3
CDR3: CASSPPFGGMGADTQYF

length: 18
V: TRBV23-1
size: NA
J: TRBJ2-7
CDR3: CASSQGGQGHGSNYEQYF

length: 12
V: TRBV7-2
size: NA
J: TRBJ1-2
CDR3: CASSAVDGGYTF

length: 16
V: TRBV5-4
size: NA
J: TRBJ2-1
CDR3: CASSWGPSGSYNEQFF